The next 18 T cell receptor beta chains were all read from a single sample in a study of blood T cell repertoires in COVID-19. Profiled with immunoSEQ multiplex PCR; TCRdb holds only in-frame clones, not every one. The data show 150,000 to 200,000 clones, roughly 73% seen once. Specimen: peripheral blood. These receptors were taken from a man between 65 and 85 years old with acute or convalescent COVID-19.

The chain couples TRBV10-2 to TRBJ1-2; 10 positions agree with TRBD1. The CDR3 has 17 amino acids. Germline V gene sequence: CDR1 WSHSY, CDR2 SAAADI. The trim removed 6 bases at V and 2 bases at J, leaving 12 bases unmatched. The CDR3, as DNA: TGCGCCAGCAGAGATACCGGGACAGGGGCGACGAACTATGGCTACACCTTC. Its translation: CASRDTGTGATNYGYTF.

A single count supports this clone. This chain uses TRBV6-6 with TRBJ2-7, with 7 positions matching TRBD1. This CDR3 contains 12 residues. The trim removed 6 bases at V and 6 bases at J, leaving 5 bases unmatched. The germline gives CDR1 MNHNY, CDR2 SVGAGI (reference sequence). For the CDR3, the DNA is TGTGCCAGCAGATCGACAGGGACCGAGCAGTACTTC. This codes for CASRSTGTEQYF.

The chain has TRBV7-9 and TRBJ2-7; the match to TRBD2 covers 16 bases. This CDR3 contains 17 residues. V was clipped by 5 bases and J by 1 base; unmatched bases: 5. The germline V gene has CDR1 SEHNR and CDR2 FQNEAQ (reference sequence). CDR3 in DNA: TGTGCCAGCAGCCCTACGGGACTAGCGGGAGGGTCCTACGAGCAGTACTTC. Protein product: CASSPTGLAGGSYEQYF.

This clone was counted a few times. The chain is built from TRBV4-3 and TRBJ2-1; 10 bases are a match to TRBD2. V lost 0 bases and J lost 6; bases outside the gene matches: 5. This CDR3 comprises 16 residues. The V gene's germline CDR1 is LGHNA and CDR2 YSLEER. The CDR3 sequence is CASSQEGTSVINEQFF. The CDR3 coding sequence is TGCGCCAGCAGCCAAGAAGGGACTAGCGTCATCAATGAGCAGTTCTTC.

The chain recombines TRBV6-2 or TRBV6-3 with TRBJ2-1, with TRBD2 identical over 9 bases. The CDR3 covers 15 residues. Germline-derived CDR1 and CDR2 are MNHEY and SVGEGT. J gave up 8 bases and V 1 base, and 6 bases lay outside the gene matches. CDR3 sequence reads: CASSYFGSGSDEQFF. The CDR3 bases are TGTGCCAGCAGTTACTTCGGTAGCGGGAGCGATGAGCAGTTCTTC.

The chain links TRBV11-2 to TRBJ2-5, with TRBD1 matching 8 bases. The CDR3 spans 14 residues. Germline V gene data show CDR1 as SGHAT and CDR2 as FQNNGV. J gave up 6 bases and V 4 bases, and 7 bases lay outside the gene matches. The chain's CDR3 is CASSSDGQGQTQYF. The CDR3 bases are TGTGCCAGCAGCTCGGATGGACAGGGCCAGACCCAGTACTTC.

In this sample, this clone turned up many times. The chain links TRBV11-3 to TRBJ2-7; D gene ambiguous. The CDR3 has 13 amino acids. V was trimmed by 5 bases and J by 6 bases, leaving 14 bases between them. CDR1 is SGHNT and CDR2 is YENEEA in the germline V gene. The CDR3 region is CASSPGSHSEQYF. DNA of the CDR3: TGTGCCAGCAGCCCCGGGTCCCATAGCGAGCAGTACTTC.

This chain joins TRBV2 and TRBJ2-7; a possible D gene is TRBD1 (6 bases). The CDR3 runs 14 residues. Germline values: CDR1 SNHLY, CDR2 FYNNEI. The ends were cut back, 7 bases at V and 7 bases at J, with 20 bases in the middle. The CDR3 region is CASKMQGQVGEQYF. In DNA, the CDR3 is TGTGCCAGCAAGATGCAGGGGCAGGTAGGAGAGCAGTACTTC.

The chain joins TRBV7-2 to TRBJ2-1, with D maybe TRBD2 (7 bases). Germline loops: CDR1 SGHTA, CDR2 FQGNSA. This CDR3 is built from 15 residues. Trimming removed 5 bases from V and 5 bases from J, with 16 bases in between. For the CDR3, the DNA is TGTGCCAGCAGCAAGAGGGGGGGAAATAACAATGAGCAGTTCTTC. Its protein is CASSKRGGNNNEQFF.

J is TRBJ2-5 and V is TRBV9; tentatively, D is TRBD2 (5 bases). This CDR3 is 16 amino acids long. In germline, CDR1 is SGDLS, CDR2 YYNGEE. Trimming cost V 1 base and J 2 bases, with 15 bases left between them. The CDR3 bases are TGTGCCAGCAGCGTACAGGTTAGCGCCGTTCAAGAGACCCAGTACTTC. Its translation is CASSVQVSAVQETQYF.

The chain employs TRBV5-4 and TRBJ2-7; TRBD1 agrees at 7 bases. Germline V gene lookup returns CDR1 SGHNT and CDR2 YYREEE (reference sequence). The CDR3 extends over 14 amino acids. V dropped 2 bases and J dropped 2; count of bases not matched to a gene: 4. The CDR3 DNA reads TGTGCCAGCAGCTTAGGGGACAGACCCTACGAGCAGTACTTC. Translated: CASSLGDRPYEQYF.

V usage is TRBV6-5 and J usage is TRBJ1-1; D unclear. Deletions cut 3 bases from V and 2 bases from J, with 13 bases between. This CDR3 is built from 15 residues. The germline CDR1 and CDR2 sequences are MNHEY and SVGAGI. This chain's CDR3 is CASSYYTQSNTEAFF. CDR3 DNA: TGTGCCAGCAGTTATTATACCCAGTCCAACACTGAAGCTTTCTTT.

This chain uses TRBV5-6 with TRBJ1-1, with 8 bases that match TRBD1. The CDR3 runs 15 residues. Germline V gene lookup returns CDR1 SGHDT and CDR2 YYEEEE. The V segment lost 3 bases and the J segment 3 bases; nucleotides outside the gene matches: 7. CDR3: CASSSRGQGYTEAFF. The CDR3 DNA is TGTGCCAGCAGCTCAAGAGGACAGGGTTACACTGAAGCTTTCTTT. Using reference TRBV5-6 and TRBJ1-1 for the parts outside the CDR3, the full variable domain is DAGVTQSPTHLIKTRGQQVTLRCSPKSGHDTVSWYQQALGQGPQFIFQYYEEEERQRGNFPDRFSGHQFPNYSSELNVNALLLGDSALYLCASSSRGQGYTEAFFGQGTRLTVV.

This clone was picked up one time. V is TRBV11-3 and J is TRBJ2-6; 9 bases are shared with TRBD1. The germline CDR1 and CDR2 sequences are SGHNT and YENEEA. With V trimmed by 8 bases and J by 7 bases, 12 bases remained unmatched. The CDR3 covers 16 residues. The CDR3 DNA reads TGTGCCAGCCGGCGGACAGGGGTGGAGGTCGCCAACGTCCTGACTTTC. Protein: CASRRTGVEVANVLTF.

Many counts were recorded for this clone. The chain joins TRBV6-1 to TRBJ1-4; 7 nucleotides align to TRBD1. The CDR3 is made up of 13 amino acids. CDR1 is MNHNS and CDR2 is SASEGT in the germline V gene. The V gene end was trimmed by 3 bases and the J gene end by 11 bases; junction bases not matched to a gene: 6. CDR3 DNA: TGTGCCAGCAGTGAGGGACAGAGTCAGAAACTGTTTTTT. It codes for CASSEGQSQKLFF.

The chain links TRBV7-6 to TRBJ2-3; unclear D gene. The V and J ends lost 5 bases and 1 base respectively, with 13 bases between them. The CDR3 contains 15 residues. The germline V gene encodes CDR1 SGHVS and CDR2 FNYEAQ. CDR3 coding DNA: TGTGCCAGCAGCATCCGCAGGATGGGCACAGATACGCAGTATTTT. Translating it yields CASSIRRMGTDTQYF.

The V gene is TRBV5-4, the J gene TRBJ1-1, with D perhaps TRBD1 (6 bases). This CDR3 spans 14 amino acids. CDR1 SGHNT and CDR2 YYREEE come from the germline V gene (reference sequence). The V end was cut by 4 bases, the J end by 3 bases, with 13 bases between. DNA for the CDR3: TGTGCCAGCAGCGTAGACAGGTTTCACACTGAAGCTTTCTTT. Translated, it gives CASSVDRFHTEAFF.

The chain recombines TRBV29-1 with TRBJ1-2; possible D gene TRBD1, 6 bases. Germline V gives CDR1 SQVTM, CDR2 ANQGSEA. The CDR3 is 12 amino acids. V was pared by 4 bases and J by 5 bases, with 11 bases between. CDR3 region: CSVVAGEYGYTF. DNA for the CDR3: TGCAGCGTTGTCGCAGGGGAATATGGCTACACCTTC.